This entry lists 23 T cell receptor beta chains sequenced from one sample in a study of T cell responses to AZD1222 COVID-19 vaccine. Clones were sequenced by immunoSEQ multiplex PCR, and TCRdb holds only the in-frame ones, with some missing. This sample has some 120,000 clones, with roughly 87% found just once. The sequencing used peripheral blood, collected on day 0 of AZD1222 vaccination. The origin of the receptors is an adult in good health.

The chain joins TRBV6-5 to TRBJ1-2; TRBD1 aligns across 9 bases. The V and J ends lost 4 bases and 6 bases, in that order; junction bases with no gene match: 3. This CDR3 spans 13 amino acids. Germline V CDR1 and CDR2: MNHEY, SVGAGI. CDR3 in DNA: TGTGCCAGCAGTTCCCGACAGGGGGATGGCTACACCTTC. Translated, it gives CASSSRQGDGYTF.

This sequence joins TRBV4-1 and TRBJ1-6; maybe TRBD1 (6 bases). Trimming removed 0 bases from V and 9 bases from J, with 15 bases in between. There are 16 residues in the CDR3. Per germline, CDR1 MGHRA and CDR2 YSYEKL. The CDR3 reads CASSQDGQGKGSPLHF. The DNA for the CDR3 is TGCGCCAGCAGCCAAGATGGTCAGGGGAAGGGTTCACCCCTCCACTTT.

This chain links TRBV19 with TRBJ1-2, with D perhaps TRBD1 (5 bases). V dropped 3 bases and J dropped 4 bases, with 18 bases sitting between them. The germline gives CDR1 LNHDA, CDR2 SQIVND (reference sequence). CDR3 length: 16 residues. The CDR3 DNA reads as TGTGCCAGTAGTATTAGGGAGGGGTCCTTCTCCTATGGCTACACCTTC. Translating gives CASSIREGSFSYGYTF.

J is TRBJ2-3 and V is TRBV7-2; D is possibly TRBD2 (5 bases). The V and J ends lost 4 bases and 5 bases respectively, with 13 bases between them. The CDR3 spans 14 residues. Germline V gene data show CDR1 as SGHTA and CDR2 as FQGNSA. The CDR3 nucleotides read TGTGCCAGCAGCTCCGTTTCTAGCTTAGATACGCAGTATTTT. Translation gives CASSSVSSLDTQYF.

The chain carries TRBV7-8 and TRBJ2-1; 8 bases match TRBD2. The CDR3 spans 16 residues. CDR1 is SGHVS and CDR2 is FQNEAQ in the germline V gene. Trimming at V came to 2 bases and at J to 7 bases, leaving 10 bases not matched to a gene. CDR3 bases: TGTGCCAGCAGCTTACCCGGGACTAGAAGGGGGAATGAGCAGTTCTTC. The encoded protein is CASSLPGTRRGNEQFF.

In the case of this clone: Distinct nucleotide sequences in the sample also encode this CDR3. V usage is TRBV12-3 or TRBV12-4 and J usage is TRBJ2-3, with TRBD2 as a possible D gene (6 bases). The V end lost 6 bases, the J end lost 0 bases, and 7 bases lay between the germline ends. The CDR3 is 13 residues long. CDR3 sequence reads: CASRGGSTDTQYF. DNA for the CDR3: TGTGCCAGCAGGGGGGGAAGCACAGATACGCAGTATTTT.

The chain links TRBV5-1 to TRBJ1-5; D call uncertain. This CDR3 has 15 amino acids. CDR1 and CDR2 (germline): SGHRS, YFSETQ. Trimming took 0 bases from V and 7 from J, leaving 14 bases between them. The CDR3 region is CASSLDPRMNQPQHF. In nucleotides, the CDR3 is TGCGCCAGCAGCTTGGACCCACGAATGAACCAGCCCCAGCATTTT.

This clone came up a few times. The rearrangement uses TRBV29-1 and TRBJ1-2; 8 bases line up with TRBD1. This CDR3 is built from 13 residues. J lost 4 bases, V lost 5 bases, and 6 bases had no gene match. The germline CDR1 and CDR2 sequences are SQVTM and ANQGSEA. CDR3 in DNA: TGCAGCGTTCTCGGACAGGGAGGCTATGGCTACACCTTC. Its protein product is CSVLGQGGYGYTF.

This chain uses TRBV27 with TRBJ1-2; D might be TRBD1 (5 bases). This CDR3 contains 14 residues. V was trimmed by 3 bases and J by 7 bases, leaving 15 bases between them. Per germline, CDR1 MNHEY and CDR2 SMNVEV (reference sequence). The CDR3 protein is CASSLQGNGGGYTF. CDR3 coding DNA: TGTGCCAGCAGTTTGCAGGGCAACGGGGGTGGCTACACCTTC.

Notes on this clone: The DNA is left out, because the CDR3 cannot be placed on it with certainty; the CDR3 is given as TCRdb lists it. The CDR3 is CASTSVGGDEKLFF. The V call is TRBV19, the J call TRBJ1-4. Per germline, CDR1 LNHDA and CDR2 SQIVND (reference sequence). The CDR3 is 14 residues long, ends included.

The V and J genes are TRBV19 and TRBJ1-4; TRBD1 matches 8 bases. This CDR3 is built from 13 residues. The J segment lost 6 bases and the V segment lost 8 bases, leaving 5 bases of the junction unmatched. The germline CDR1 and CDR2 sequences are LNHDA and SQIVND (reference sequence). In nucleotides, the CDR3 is TGTGCCAGTCGGACAGGGCGGGATGAAAAACTGTTTTTT. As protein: CASRTGRDEKLFF.

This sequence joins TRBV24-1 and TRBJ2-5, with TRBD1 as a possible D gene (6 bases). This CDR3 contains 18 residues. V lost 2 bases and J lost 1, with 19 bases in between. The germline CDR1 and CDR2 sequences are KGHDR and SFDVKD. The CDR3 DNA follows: TGTGCCACCAGTGATTCTGAAAGGTCCGGACAGCTCCAAGAGACCCAGTACTTC. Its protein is CATSDSERSGQLQETQYF.

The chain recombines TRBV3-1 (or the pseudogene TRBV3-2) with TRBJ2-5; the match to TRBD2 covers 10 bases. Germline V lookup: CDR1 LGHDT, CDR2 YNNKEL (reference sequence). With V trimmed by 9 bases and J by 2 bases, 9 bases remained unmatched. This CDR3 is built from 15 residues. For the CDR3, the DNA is TGTGCCAGACGAGCGGGGGGGGAGCGTCAAGAGACCCAGTACTTC. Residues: CARRAGGERQETQYF.

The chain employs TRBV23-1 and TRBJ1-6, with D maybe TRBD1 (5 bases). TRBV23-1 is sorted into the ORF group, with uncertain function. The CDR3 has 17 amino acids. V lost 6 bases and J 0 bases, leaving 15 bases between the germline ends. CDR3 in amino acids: CASRTTDQSSYNSPLHF. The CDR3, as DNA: TGCGCCAGCAGGACGACAGACCAGAGCTCCTATAATTCACCCCTCCACTTT.

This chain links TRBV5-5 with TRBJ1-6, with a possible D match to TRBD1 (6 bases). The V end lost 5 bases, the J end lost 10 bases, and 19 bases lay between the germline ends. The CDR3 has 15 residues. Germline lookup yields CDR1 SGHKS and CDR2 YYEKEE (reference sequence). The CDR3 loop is CASSTYVQGRSPLHF. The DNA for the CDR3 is TGTGCCAGCAGTACCTATGTACAGGGTCGATCACCCCTCCACTTT. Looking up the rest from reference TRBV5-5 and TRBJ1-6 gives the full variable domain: DAGVTQSPTHLIKTRGQQVTLRCSPISGHKSVSWYQQVLGQGPQFIFQYYEKEERGRGNFPDRFSARQFPNYSSELNVNALLLGDSALYLCASSTYVQGRSPLHFGNGTRLTVT.

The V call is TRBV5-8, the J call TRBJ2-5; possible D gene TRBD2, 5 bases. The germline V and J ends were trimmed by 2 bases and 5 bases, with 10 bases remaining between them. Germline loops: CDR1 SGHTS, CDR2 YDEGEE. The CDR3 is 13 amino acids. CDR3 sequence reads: CASSFGREETQYF. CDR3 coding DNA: TGTGCCAGCAGCTTTGGTAGGGAGGAGACCCAGTACTTC.

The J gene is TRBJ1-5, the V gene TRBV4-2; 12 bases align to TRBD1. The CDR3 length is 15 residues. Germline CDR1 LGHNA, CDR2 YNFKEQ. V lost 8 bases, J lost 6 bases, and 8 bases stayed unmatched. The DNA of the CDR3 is TGTGCCAGCGGTATGGGACAGGGGGCCGGTCAGCCCCAGCATTTT. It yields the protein CASGMGQGAGQPQHF.

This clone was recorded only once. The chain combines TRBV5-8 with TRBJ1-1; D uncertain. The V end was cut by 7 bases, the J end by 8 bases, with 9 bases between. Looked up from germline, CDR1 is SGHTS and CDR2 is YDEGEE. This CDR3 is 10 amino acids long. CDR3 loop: CASLSGEAFF. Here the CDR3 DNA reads TGTGCCAGCTTGAGTGGAGAAGCTTTCTTT.

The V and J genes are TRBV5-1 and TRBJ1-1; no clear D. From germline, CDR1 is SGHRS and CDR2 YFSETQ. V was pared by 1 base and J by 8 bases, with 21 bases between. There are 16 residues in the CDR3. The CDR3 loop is CASSLSPRLNPGEAFF. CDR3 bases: TGCGCCAGCAGCTTGAGTCCGCGACTCAACCCGGGAGAAGCTTTCTTT.

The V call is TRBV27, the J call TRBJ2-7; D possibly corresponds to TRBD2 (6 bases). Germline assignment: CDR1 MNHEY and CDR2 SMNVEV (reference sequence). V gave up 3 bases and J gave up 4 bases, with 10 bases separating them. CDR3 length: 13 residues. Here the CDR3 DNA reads TGTGCCAGCAGTTTGAGGGGAGGTTACGAGCAGTACTTC. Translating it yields CASSLRGGYEQYF.

The CDR3 spells CASTSGGGDTQYF. The CDR3 bases are TGTGCCAGCACTTCGGGGGGCGGAGATACGCAGTATTTT. The rearrangement uses TRBV6-5 and TRBJ2-3; TRBD2 is a possible D gene (7 bases). The germline gives CDR1 MNHEY, CDR2 SVGAGI. The germline V and J ends were trimmed by 7 bases and 5 bases, with 13 bases remaining between them. This CDR3 is built from 13 residues.

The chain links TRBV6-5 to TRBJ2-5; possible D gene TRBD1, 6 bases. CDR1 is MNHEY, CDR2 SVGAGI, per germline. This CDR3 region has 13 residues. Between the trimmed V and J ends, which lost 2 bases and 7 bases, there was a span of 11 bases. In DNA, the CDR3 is TGTGCCAGCAGTTACCGACAGGTGGGGACCCAGTACTTC. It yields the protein CASSYRQVGTQYF.

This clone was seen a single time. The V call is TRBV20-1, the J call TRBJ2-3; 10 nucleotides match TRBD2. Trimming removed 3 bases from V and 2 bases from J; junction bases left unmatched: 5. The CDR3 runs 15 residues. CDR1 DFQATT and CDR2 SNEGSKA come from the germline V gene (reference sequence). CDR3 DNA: TGCAGTGCTAGTGAGCTAGCGGGGGCCACAGATACGCAGTATTTT. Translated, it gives CSASELAGATDTQYF.